The 5 T cell receptor beta chains listed next were all sequenced from one sample in a study of PD-1 blockade in classical Hodgkin lymphoma. The time point here: newly diagnosed, previously untreated cHL patient sample. Using magnetic negative selection, the CD4+ T cells were separated out of thawed PBMCs. Clones were read by immunoSEQ multiplex PCR, and TCRdb kept only the in-frame ones, dropping some. The sample has around 26,000 clones, under 95% seen once. Sequencing was done on a sample of CD4+ T cells from blood. Receptor source: a human donor with classical Hodgkin lymphoma.

The genes are TRBV30 and TRBJ2-3; 13 bases fit TRBD2. Looked up from germline, CDR1 is GTSNPN and CDR2 is SVGIG (reference sequence). This CDR3 is built from 16 residues. V lost 4 bases to trimming and J lost 5 bases; unmatched junction nucleotides: 9. CDR3 region: CAWTRGLAGHGDTQYF. The CDR3 nucleotides are TGTGCCTGGACCCGGGGACTAGCGGGGCACGGAGATACGCAGTATTTT.

The CDR3 region is CASSQGGQTTQTTNEKLFF. The CDR3 bases are TGTGCCAGCAGCCAAGGGGGGCAAACCACCCAGACAACTAATGAAAAACTGTTTTTT. J is TRBJ1-4 and V is TRBV4-2, with a weak D call TRBD1 (6 bases). In germline, CDR1 is LGHNA, CDR2 YNFKEQ. V was trimmed by 1 base and J by 0 bases, leaving 18 bases between them. CDR3 length: 19 residues.

This rearrangement joins TRBV4-3 to TRBJ2-3; the D is unclear. Germline-derived CDR1 and CDR2 are LGHNA and YSLEER. The CDR3 covers 16 residues. With 0 bases removed from V and 1 base from J, the gap between germline ends came to 11 bases. The CDR3 bases are TGCGCCAGCAGCCAAGATAGGGTGATGGGCACAGATACGCAGTATTTT. Residues: CASSQDRVMGTDTQYF.

Here the CDR3 reads CASRPQGIHEQYF. The DNA of the CDR3 is TGTGCCAGCCGTCCCCAGGGGATCCACGAGCAGTACTTC. V is TRBV25-1 and J is TRBJ2-7; the D gene is possibly TRBD1 (6 bases). CDR1 and CDR2 from the germline V gene are MGHDK and SYGVNS. The CDR3 loop spans 13 amino acids. The V and J ends lost 8 bases and 5 bases respectively, with 16 bases between them.

The J gene is TRBJ1-2, the V gene TRBV6-5; the D gene is possibly TRBD1 (5 bases). With 7 bases removed from V and 7 bases from J, the gap between germline ends came to 13 bases. The CDR3 totals 12 residues. Germline values: CDR1 MNHEY, CDR2 SVGAGI. CDR3 coding DNA: TGTGCCAGCACCCCGGGGCGCCTTGGCTACACCTTC. It is translated as CASTPGRLGYTF.